This TCR beta chain was sequenced in a study of shared clonotypes between healthy human individuals. An assay was performed, and its level was deep. Generated by immunoSEQ multiplex PCR, the TCRdb table keeps only in-frame clones and is missing some. This repertoire shows fewer than 350,000 clones, about nine tenths found once; its top ten account for about 17%. V was trimmed by 0 bases and J by 6 bases, leaving 12 bases between them. The CDR3 is 13 amino acids. Germline CDR1 GTSNPN, CDR2 SVGIG (reference sequence). As for this clone: Its cognate antigen is unknown.

Study findings and constraints: Incompleteness in sorted-subset sequencing, despite large depth, was shown by rarefaction.

V gene TRBV30 combines with J gene TRBJ2-7; D is perhaps TRBD2 (5 bases). Material for sequencing was memory CD8+ T cells sorted from blood. Noted subset: CD45RO+ cells pooled with CCR7-negative TemRA cells. The sequence came from a man younger than 35 in good health. The CDR3 sequence is CAWSVSRAGEQYF. CDR3 DNA: TGTGCCTGGAGTGTAAGCCGTGCGGGCGAGCAGTACTTC. The full variable domain, with the rest looked up from reference TRBV30 and TRBJ2-7, is SQTIHQWPATLVQPVGSPLSLECTVEGTSNPNLYWYRQAAGRGLQLLFYSVGIGQISSEVPQNLSASRPQDRQFILSSKKLLLSDSGFYLCAWSVSRAGEQYFGPGTRLTVT.